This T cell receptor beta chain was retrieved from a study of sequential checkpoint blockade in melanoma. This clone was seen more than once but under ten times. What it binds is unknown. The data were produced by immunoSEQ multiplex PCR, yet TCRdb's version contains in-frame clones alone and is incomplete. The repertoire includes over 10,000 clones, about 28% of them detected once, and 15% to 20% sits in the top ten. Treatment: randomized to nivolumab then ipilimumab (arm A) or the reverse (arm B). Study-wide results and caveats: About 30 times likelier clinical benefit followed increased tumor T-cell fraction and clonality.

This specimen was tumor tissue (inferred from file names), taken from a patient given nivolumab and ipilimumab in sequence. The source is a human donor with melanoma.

CDR3 DNA: TGTGCCAGCAGTTTAAGGAGTGGGGTCTACACAGATACGCAGTATTTT. It translates to CASSLRSGVYTDTQYF. The V gene is TRBV8-2, the J gene TRBJ2-3. TRBV8-2 is an annotated pseudogene. The CDR3 has 16 residues.